The clone carrying this T cell receptor (beta chain) was seen a handful of times. This record comes from a study of blood T cells in healthy people across ages. The CDR3 covers 16 residues. CDR1 and CDR2 from the germline V gene are LNHDA and SQIVND (reference sequence). V dropped 3 bases and J dropped 1 base, with 15 bases sitting between them. Combining a sample-barcoded 5' primer with a J-beta primer mix, a second PCR ran for 7 to 11 cycles. TCRdb fed the 5' RACE reads into MiXCR, producing one record per CDR3 protein. The data hold 550,000 to 650,000 distinct CDR3 sequences, with around 27% observed a single time. The same specimen was also included in a second study, on T cells of mothers and their children.

The chain links TRBV19 to TRBJ1-1; D not certain. The TCR sequence derives from a boy between 2 and 10 years old in good health. The material sequenced was blood. The CDR3 DNA is TGTGCCAGTAGTATGAGGCCGTTGGAGAGGAACACTGAAGCTTTCTTT. This encodes CASSMRPLERNTEAFF.